What follows is one T cell receptor (beta chain) and its context. Its recognized antigen is unknown. One base away there is no much larger clone; base qualities are not given. The CDR3 regions of human TCRbeta chains were analyzed by immunosequencing. The authors' analysis ran thus. TCRs in the repertoires were compared against a reference library of SARS-CoV-2-specific TCRs that had been generated with the MIRA antigen-specificity platform. Breadth was defined as the fraction of unique TCRs that were SARS-CoV-2-associated, and depth was defined as the fraction of total T cells that were SARS-CoV-2-associated. Using the MIRA data, each spike-specific TCR was assigned both to the spike region to which the TCR was reactive and to a CD4 or CD8 class. Log10-transformed breadth and depth values were compared by one-way ANOVA with Sidak's multiple comparisons tests. Held by TCRdb, this immuneACCESS table contains in-frame sequences only and omits some clones. Under half of the omission traces to an unresolved V gene where checked; the cause of the rest is unknown. Clonal size and the V and J genes are those of that table, whereas D and trimming came from the DNA. This sample holds under 150,000 clones; roughly 92% were observed only once. The ten largest clones represent roughly 9.9% of the sample.

Interpreted using the paper, the time point label stands for: about 28 days (+/-7) after the second vaccine dose. AZD1222 recipients with second doses at about 4 weeks or about 12 weeks were pooled, because spike-specific TCR depth and breadth did not differ between schedules. Vaccinee samples were obtained from the UK trials COV001 and COV002, which included a single-blind randomized controlled phase 2/3 trial of AZD1222 (ChAdOx1 nCoV-19) in healthy adults. Trial participant PBMC samples were collected at day 0 and day 28 after the second dose for TCRbeta chain sequencing. These data come from a study of T cell responses to AZD1222 COVID-19 vaccine listed by TCRdb under 2021. Background for the entire study: TCR sequencing covered approximately 230 trial participants: 200 to 220 given two doses of AZD1222 and 26 given two doses of MenACWY control vaccine. Trial participants were enrolled by age into 18-55, 56-69 and 70-plus year subgroups, with approximately 150, 30 and 60 TCR-sequenced participants respectively. On the study overall, not on this receptor specifically: Participants were mostly white British and included more females than males, and it was suggested by the authors that clonal diversity may have been underestimated. Vaccine-associated CD4 TCRs spanned the whole spike protein, with dominant responses in regions 160-218 and 743-854. After two AZD1222 doses, both the breadth and the depth of spike-specific TCRs were significantly higher than at day 0 and than in MenACWY recipients. Conclusions about previously exposed vaccinees are limited because only five to seven AZD1222 recipients were SARS-CoV-2 seropositive at baseline. Because no samples from the day 14 peak response were available, repertoires could be characterized only after the peak T cell response. Nearly half of unique spike-specific TCRs reportedly recognized epitopes outside regions mutated in the B.1.351 and B.1.1.7 variants. The 56-69-year group was small, and its depth increase did not reach significance, likely because of low power.

This clonotype was obtained from an adult who received the AZD1222 COVID-19 vaccine. The specimen comprised peripheral blood, sampled 28 days after the second AZD1222 dose.

Here is the DNA: TGTGCCAGCAGCTTTAACACCGGGGAGCTGTTTTTT. Translated, it reads CASSFNTGELFF. The rearrangement joined TRBV6-5 to TRBJ2-2, with the D gene uncertain. The CDR3 spans 12 residues, from the cysteine through the phenylalanine. Only CDR3 DNA is held: 36 bases, read in frame from base 1. V was cut back by 6 bases and J by 2 bases, leaving a gap of 4 bases between them. In the germline V gene, CDR1 corresponds to MNHEY and CDR2 to SVGAGI.